This T cell receptor beta chain was identified during a study of T-cell reconstitution after alpha-beta-depleted transplantation in children. TCRbeta library construction was performed incorporating unique molecular identifiers. TCRdb reanalysed the PCR reads using MiXCR and keeps one entry per CDR3 protein. Here the sample spans approximately 190,000 distinct CDR3 sequences, approximately 8% being singletons. This clonotype was recorded many times. The material was PBMCs, mostly from graft donor cells, obtained 360 days after TCRalphabeta/CD19-depleted stem cell transplant. This receptor was obtained from a male patient between 2 and 9 years old who had a stem cell transplant for acute myeloid leukemia, so the T cells may come from the graft donor.

The CDR3 here is CASSVIETQYF. The CDR3 DNA is TGTGCCAGCAGTGTAATCGAGACCCAGTACTTC. The chain recombines TRBV25-1 with TRBJ2-5; unclear D gene. The V gene's germline CDR1 is MGHDK and CDR2 SYGVNS. This CDR3 has 11 residues. Trimming left V 4 bases short and J 5 bases short, with 5 bases between.